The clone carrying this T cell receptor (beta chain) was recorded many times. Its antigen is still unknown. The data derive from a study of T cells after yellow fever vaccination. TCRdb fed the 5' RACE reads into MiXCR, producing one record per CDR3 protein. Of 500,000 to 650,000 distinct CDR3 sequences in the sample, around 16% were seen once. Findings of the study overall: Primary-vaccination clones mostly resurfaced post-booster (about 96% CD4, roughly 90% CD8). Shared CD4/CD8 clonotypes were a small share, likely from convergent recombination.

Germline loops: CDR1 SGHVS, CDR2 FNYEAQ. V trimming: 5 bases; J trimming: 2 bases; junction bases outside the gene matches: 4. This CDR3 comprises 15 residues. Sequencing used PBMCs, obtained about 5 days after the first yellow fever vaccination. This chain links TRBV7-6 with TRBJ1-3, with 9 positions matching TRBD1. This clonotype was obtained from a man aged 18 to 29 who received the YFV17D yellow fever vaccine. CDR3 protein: CASSPQGAAGNTIYF. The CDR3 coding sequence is TGTGCCAGCAGCCCACAGGGGGCGGCTGGAAACACCATATATTTT.